This T cell receptor beta chain was identified in a study of T cells after yellow fever vaccination. Study-level background: Fractions of low cell number were prepared using SMART-Seq v4 Ultra Low Input.

As to this clonotype: The antigen is not known.

For TCR, cDNA came from 5'RACE template switching, which added a universal primer site and UMIs. TCRdb fed the 5' RACE reads into MiXCR, producing one record per CDR3 protein. This table holds some 420,000 distinct CDR3 sequences, roughly a sixth found once. The CDR3 spans 12 residues. Per germline, CDR1 DFQATT and CDR2 SNEGSKA (reference sequence). The V and J ends lost 5 bases and 8 bases, in that order; junction bases with no gene match: 9. Study-wide results and caveats: The secondary response was weaker but peaked faster, day 5 versus 15. Booster sampling recovered most clones from primary vaccination (roughly 97% CD4, roughly 88% CD8).

The starting material was PBMCs, obtained before the yellow fever booster vaccination. The chain couples TRBV20-1 to TRBJ2-7; 7 nucleotides match TRBD1. The source is a young man who received the YFV17D yellow fever vaccine. The CDR3, as DNA: TGCAGTGCTTCGACAGGGAGTTTCAAGCAGTACTTC. This gives the protein CSASTGSFKQYF.